These 21 T cell receptor beta chains came from one sample sequenced in a study of blood T cell repertoires in COVID-19 (dated by TCRdb to the early 2020s). Libraries were constructed by the immunoSEQ multiplex PCR assay. TCRdb retrieved this table from immuneACCESS and kept in-frame rearrangements only. Not all clones are present; in checked studies, unresolved V genes account for under half, and no reason is known for the remainder. The sample profile shows roughly 250,000 clones; about 85% of them were found once. Approximately 0.94% of the sample is held by the ten biggest clonotypes. Sequences were obtained from peripheral blood. Receptor source: a human donor with COVID-19, enrolled during active disease. The donor label of this sample is uncertain.

This CDR3 is CASSFRGNGYTF. The CDR3 region has the DNA TGTGCCAGCAGCTTCAGGGGTAATGGCTACACCTTC. V usage is TRBV7-2 and J usage is TRBJ1-2; D might be TRBD1 (6 bases). Trimming took off 3 bases at V and 6 bases at J, with 8 bases between the two ends. CDR3 size: 12 residues. The V gene's germline CDR1 is SGHTA and CDR2 FQGNSA.

The rearrangement links TRBV18 to TRBJ2-1; D not certain. Trimming removed 3 bases at V and 5 bases at J, with 8 bases between. CDR3 length: 13 amino acids. Germline-derived CDR1 and CDR2 are KGHSH and LQKENI. The CDR3 spells CASSPPPDNEQFF. The CDR3 DNA reads as TGTGCCAGCTCACCCCCTCCGGACAATGAGCAGTTCTTC.

This chain joins TRBV5-4 and TRBJ2-1; D remains unclear. The CDR3 is 17 amino acids. V lost 3 bases and J lost 3, with 19 bases in between. Germline V CDR1 and CDR2: SGHNT, YYREEE (reference sequence). CDR3: CASSSSLKRSFYNEQFF. The CDR3 nucleotides read TGTGCCAGCAGCTCCTCTTTGAAACGAAGCTTCTACAATGAGCAGTTCTTC.

The chain recombines TRBV19 with TRBJ1-4; 9 positions agree with TRBD1. This CDR3 spans 13 amino acids. Looked up from germline, CDR1 is LNHDA and CDR2 is SQIVND (reference sequence). Trimming removed 11 bases from V and 8 bases from J; junction bases left unmatched: 9. CDR3 loop: CAVRDRVEEKLFF. CDR3 in DNA: TGTGCCGTTCGGGACAGGGTAGAAGAAAAACTGTTTTTT.

Notes on this clone: One end of the junction is discordant with germline, which a read error may explain. The chain recombines TRBV7-7 with TRBJ2-3, with D possibly being TRBD2 (8 bases). In germline, CDR1 is SSHAT, CDR2 FNYEAQ (reference sequence). This CDR3 contains 20 residues. The CDR3 DNA follows: TGTGCTAGCAGCCCCGGACAGGTACCATATCGACTAGCGAGCACAGATACGCAGTATTTT. Translated, it gives CASSPGQVPYRLASTDTQYF.

The J gene is TRBJ2-1, the V gene TRBV28, with D hard to call. Trimming pared 4 bases from V and 9 bases from J, leaving 10 bases between. CDR1 is MDHEN, CDR2 SYDVKM, per germline. The CDR3 runs 12 residues. Here the CDR3 DNA reads TGTGCCAGCAGTTCCCTCCTAGGTGAGCAGTTCTTC. It codes for CASSSLLGEQFF.

This CDR3 reads CASSLDRGNSNQPQHF. The CDR3 DNA is TGTGCCAGCAGCTTGGACAGGGGGAACAGCAATCAGCCCCAGCATTTT. The chain carries TRBV5-8 and TRBJ1-5; 8 bases are shared with TRBD1. V was clipped by 0 bases and J by 1 base; unmatched bases: 3. The CDR3 contains 16 residues. Per the germline V gene, CDR1 is SGHTS and CDR2 is YDEGEE.

Regarding this clone: A junction boundary mismatches the germline segment, possibly from a read error. This rearrangement joins TRBV7-7 to TRBJ2-3; 9 nucleotides agree with TRBD1. The germline V gene has CDR1 SSHAT and CDR2 FNYEAQ (reference sequence). The CDR3 runs to 16 residues. Here the CDR3 DNA reads TGTGCTAGCAGCTCGCACCCGGGACAGGGTCCAGATACGCAGTATTTT. This encodes CASSSHPGQGPDTQYF.

Only a few counts were recorded for this clone. The J gene is TRBJ2-7, the V gene TRBV28; the D gene is possibly TRBD2 (6 bases). This CDR3 is 16 amino acids long. From germline, CDR1 is MDHEN and CDR2 SYDVKM. V was trimmed by 2 bases and J by 4 bases, leaving 18 bases between them. CDR3 amino acids: CASSLIPGSVRYEQYF. In nucleotides, the CDR3 is TGTGCCAGCAGTTTAATTCCCGGGAGTGTTCGATACGAGCAGTACTTC.

DNA of the CDR3: TGTGCCAGCAGCCCCCGCCGGACAGGGGGAACTGAAAAACTGTTTTTT. It encodes CASSPRRTGGTEKLFF. The V gene is TRBV7-2, the J gene TRBJ1-4; TRBD1 agrees at 10 bases. Germline loops: CDR1 SGHTA, CDR2 FQGNSA. The CDR3 is made up of 16 amino acids. V shed 5 bases, J shed 7 bases, and the junction held 10 bases outside the gene matches. The whole variable domain, remainder taken from reference TRBV7-2 and TRBJ1-4, is GAGVSQSPSNKVTEKGKDVELRCDPISGHTALYWYRQSLGQGLEFLIYFQGNSAPDKSGLPSDRFSAERTGGSVSTLTIQRTQQEDSAVYLCASSPRRTGGTEKLFFGSGTQLSVL.

The rearrangement joins TRBV24-1 to TRBJ1-3; TRBD1 might be the D (5 bases). The V and J ends lost 0 bases and 0 bases respectively, with 14 bases between them. From germline, CDR1 is KGHDR and CDR2 SFDVKD. The CDR3 spans 18 residues. The CDR3 DNA reads as TGTGCCACCAGTGATTTGGCAGGGCCCCTTTTCTCTGGAAACACCATATATTTT. Amino acid sequence: CATSDLAGPLFSGNTIYF.

The CDR3 DNA sequence: TGTGCCAGCAGTTACTCGGCGGGAGAGTACGAGCAGTACTTC. The encoded protein is CASSYSAGEYEQYF. The rearrangement links TRBV6-6 to TRBJ2-7; 7 bases fit TRBD2. The CDR3 is 14 residues long. The V and J ends lost 0 bases and 4 bases, in that order; junction bases with no gene match: 3. Germline lookup yields CDR1 MNHNY and CDR2 SVGAGI (reference sequence).

The chain is built from TRBV6-1 and TRBJ1-5; D is unresolved. In germline, CDR1 is MNHNS, CDR2 SASEGT. The V gene lost 2 bases and the J gene lost 7 bases, with 15 bases spanning the gap. CDR3 length: 15 amino acids. This CDR3 reads CASSESGAGLQPQHF. The DNA for the CDR3 is TGTGCCAGCAGTGAATCCGGCGCAGGACTCCAGCCCCAGCATTTT.

The rearrangement links TRBV4-1 to TRBJ2-1; tentative D call: TRBD1 (5 bases). V was trimmed by 1 base and J by 4 bases, leaving 11 bases between them. This CDR3 region has 15 residues. Germline assignment: CDR1 MGHRA and CDR2 YSYEKL. The CDR3 sequence is CASSQGSGLYNEQFF. DNA for the CDR3: TGCGCCAGCAGCCAAGGTTCAGGGCTATACAATGAGCAGTTCTTC.

The chain links TRBV30 to TRBJ1-2; D not resolved. V lost 2 bases and J 6 bases, leaving 10 bases between the germline ends. Germline V gene sequence: CDR1 GTSNPN, CDR2 SVGIG (reference sequence). The CDR3 covers 12 residues. CDR3 bases: TGTGCCTGGAGTCTAGGGAGCAATGGCTACACCTTC. Translation: CAWSLGSNGYTF.

The rearrangement links TRBV7-2 to TRBJ2-1; TRBD1 matches 9 bases. V trimming: 5 bases; J trimming: 8 bases; junction bases outside the gene matches: 4. CDR1 and CDR2 from the germline V gene are SGHTA and FQGNSA. CDR3 length equals 13 residues. This CDR3 reads CASSRQGDDEQFF. CDR3 sequence (DNA): TGTGCCAGCAGCAGACAGGGGGACGATGAGCAGTTCTTC.

The V gene is TRBV5-1, the J gene TRBJ1-2; D is unresolved. CDR3 length equals 14 residues. The V gene lost 4 bases and the J gene lost 6 bases, with 16 bases spanning the gap. CDR1 and CDR2 (germline): SGHRS, YFSETQ. In DNA, the CDR3 is TGCGCCAGCAGCCCCCGGGATGTTCGAGATGGCTACACCTTC. Its translation: CASSPRDVRDGYTF. The full variable domain, rest sourced from reference TRBV5-1 and TRBJ1-2, is KAGVTQTPRYLIKTRGQQVTLSCSPISGHRSVSWYQQTPGQGLQFLFEYFSETQRNKGNFPGRFSGRQFSNSRSEMNVSTLELGDSALYLCASSPRDVRDGYTFGSGTRLTVV.

This clone was seen only once. V usage is TRBV6-6 and J usage is TRBJ2-1, with D uncertain. The CDR3 spans 13 residues. The V and J ends lost 2 bases and 4 bases respectively, with 6 bases between them. Germline lookup yields CDR1 MNHNY and CDR2 SVGAGI (reference sequence). In DNA form, the CDR3 reads TGTGCCAGCAGTTACAACGAGTACAATGAGCAGTTCTTC. Amino acid sequence: CASSYNEYNEQFF.

The chain has TRBV7-8 and TRBJ1-1; 7 nucleotides line up with TRBD1. Germline V lookup: CDR1 SGHVS, CDR2 FQNEAQ. The V and J ends lost 2 bases and 4 bases, in that order; junction bases with no gene match: 10. This CDR3 has 16 residues. The CDR3 bases are TGTGCCAGCAGCTTACACCCTACAGGGGCGGGCACTGAAGCTTTCTTT. Amino acid sequence: CASSLHPTGAGTEAFF.

The genes are TRBV5-4 and TRBJ1-5, with D possibly matching TRBD1 (5 bases). This CDR3 has 15 residues. CDR1 is SGHNT, CDR2 YYREEE, per germline (reference sequence). V lost 3 bases and J lost 7, with 17 bases in between. CDR3 coding DNA: TGTGCCAGCAGCTCAAATGGGGCCCCTGTGCAGCCCCAGCATTTT. It translates to CASSSNGAPVQPQHF.

This chain uses TRBV19 with TRBJ1-1; D might be TRBD1 (5 bases). This CDR3 is 13 amino acids long. V lost 2 bases and J 8 bases, leaving 12 bases between the germline ends. CDR1 and CDR2 (germline): LNHDA, SQIVND (reference sequence). CDR3 nucleotide sequence: TGTGCCAGTAGTATAAGGCGGGGCCTAGAAGCTTTCTTT. Translating gives CASSIRRGLEAFF.